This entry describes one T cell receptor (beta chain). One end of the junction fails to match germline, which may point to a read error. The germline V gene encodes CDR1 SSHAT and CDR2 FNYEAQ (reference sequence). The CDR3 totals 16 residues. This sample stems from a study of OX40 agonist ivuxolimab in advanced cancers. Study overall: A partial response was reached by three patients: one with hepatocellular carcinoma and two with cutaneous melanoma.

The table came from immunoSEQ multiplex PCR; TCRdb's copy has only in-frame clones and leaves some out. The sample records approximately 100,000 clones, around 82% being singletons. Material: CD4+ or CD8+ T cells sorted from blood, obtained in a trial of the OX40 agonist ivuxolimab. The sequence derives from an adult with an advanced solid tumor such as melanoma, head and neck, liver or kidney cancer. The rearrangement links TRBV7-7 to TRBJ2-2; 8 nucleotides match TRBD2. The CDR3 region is CASSLTGGPHTGELFF. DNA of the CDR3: TGTGCTAGCAGCTTGACGGGAGGGCCTCACACCGGGGAGCTGTTTTTT.